One and the same sample provided the 9 T cell receptor beta chains below, sequenced in a study of shared clonotypes between healthy human individuals. Sequencing used immunoSEQ multiplex PCR; TCRdb keeps in-frame clones, though not all of them. The repertoire includes about 710,000 clones, around 73% of them detected once, and 1.5% to 2% sits in the top ten. The material sequenced was memory CD4+ T cells sorted from blood. Documented subset: CD45RA-negative fraction. The receptors come from a woman aged 25 to 39 in good health.

This clone was detected ten times or more. The CDR3 loop is CASRALLAGSETQYF. CDR3 DNA sequence: TGTGCCAGCAGAGCTTTGCTAGCGGGATCAGAGACCCAGTACTTC. The chain uses TRBV6-1 and TRBJ2-5; 9 bases agree with TRBD2. Looked up from germline, CDR1 is MNHNS and CDR2 is SASEGT. The J segment lost 4 bases and the V segment lost 6 bases, leaving 9 bases of the junction unmatched. The CDR3 has 15 residues.

This clone has more than one count but fewer than ten. The rearrangement joins TRBV6-1 to TRBJ2-7, with D perhaps matching TRBD2 (6 bases). The ends were cut back, 5 bases at V and 2 bases at J, with 13 bases in the middle. CDR1 MNHNS and CDR2 SASEGT come from the germline V gene. This CDR3 comprises 14 residues. CDR3 in DNA: TGTGCCAGCAGTCTCCTGCGGGGTGCCTACGAGCAGTACTTC. Protein product: CASSLLRGAYEQYF.

This clone was picked up one time. The V call is TRBV7-3, the J call TRBJ2-1; 9 positions match TRBD2. The CDR3 covers 15 residues. Looked up from germline, CDR1 is SGHTA and CDR2 is FQGTGA. Trimming at V came to 2 bases and at J to 4 bases, leaving 3 bases not matched to a gene. CDR3 sequence (DNA): TGTGCCAGCAGCTTAGGGCTAGCGGGATACAATGAGCAGTTCTTC. This translates into CASSLGLAGYNEQFF.

The V call is TRBV28, the J call TRBJ2-7; D remains ambiguous. The V end was cut by 3 bases, the J end by 0 bases, with 12 bases between. The CDR3 loop spans 15 amino acids. The germline CDR1 and CDR2 sequences are MDHEN and SYDVKM. DNA of the CDR3: TGTGCCAGCAGTTTTCGTGAGGTGGGCTCCTACGAGCAGTACTTC. This encodes CASSFREVGSYEQYF. The full variable domain, completed using reference TRBV28 and TRBJ2-7, is DVKVTQSSRYLVKRTGEKVFLECVQDMDHENMFWYRQDPGLGLRLIYFSYDVKMKEKGDIPEGYSVSREKKERFSLILESASTNQTSMYLCASSFREVGSYEQYFGPGTRLTVT.

The chain couples TRBV2 to TRBJ1-3; TRBD1 is a possible D gene (6 bases). CDR3 size: 14 residues. Trimming stripped 3 bases from V and 5 bases from J, with 11 bases between. Germline V gene lookup returns CDR1 SNHLY and CDR2 FYNNEI. CDR3 loop: CASSEGTNRNTIYF. CDR3 DNA: TGTGCCAGCAGTGAGGGGACAAATAGAAACACCATATATTTT. The full variable domain, completed using reference TRBV2 and TRBJ1-3, is EPEVTQTPSHQVTQMGQEVILRCVPISNHLYFYWYRQILGQKVEFLVSFYNNEISEKSEIFDDQFSVERPDGSNFTLKIRSTKLEDSAMYFCASSEGTNRNTIYFGEGSWLTVV.

This clone was seen once. The chain recombines TRBV29-1 with TRBJ2-7, with 8 bases matching TRBD2. Trimming cost V 1 base and J 3 bases; bases outside gene matches: 11. CDR3 length equals 16 residues. Germline CDR1 and CDR2: SQVTM and ANQGSEA. The CDR3 nucleotides read TGCAGCGTTGAAGGGTCAGAATCGGGAGGGCTCTACGAGCAGTACTTC. It is translated as CSVEGSESGGLYEQYF.

The chain carries TRBV29-1 and TRBJ1-1; D not certain. The CDR3 is 12 residues long. CDR1 is SQVTM and CDR2 is ANQGSEA in the germline V gene. V dropped 1 base and J dropped 1 base, with 4 bases sitting between them. The CDR3 nucleotides read TGCAGCGTTGAAGTACAGAACACTGAAGCTTTCTTT. Protein sequence: CSVEVQNTEAFF.

The CDR3 sequence is CASSKDRGQGDGNTIYF. CDR3 in DNA: TGTGCCAGCAGCAAAGATCGGGGACAGGGAGATGGAAACACCATATATTTT. This chain joins TRBV21-1 and TRBJ1-3; the table gives TRBD1 as D, unverified against the DNA. TRBV21-1 is annotated as a pseudogene. The CDR3 spans 17 residues.

This chain joins TRBV29-1 and TRBJ1-1; D may be TRBD1 (5 bases). From germline, CDR1 is SQVTM and CDR2 ANQGSEA. The CDR3 sequence is 12 residues long. The V end lost 7 bases, the J end lost 1 base, and 10 bases lay between the germline ends. CDR3 loop: CSAQGGNTEAFF. The CDR3 region has the DNA TGCAGCGCCCAGGGTGGGAACACTGAAGCTTTCTTT.